This T cell receptor beta chain was found in a study of blood T cell repertoires in COVID-19. Clones were sequenced by immunoSEQ multiplex PCR, and TCRdb holds only the in-frame ones, with some missing. The sample lists around 140,000 clones; roughly four fifths were seen once. This clone was seen only a few times. This CDR3 is built from 13 residues. Trimming stripped 2 bases from V and 5 bases from J, with 9 bases between. The receptor comes from a human donor in a cohort sampled during active COVID-19. Sequenced material: peripheral blood. The V gene is TRBV12-3 or TRBV12-4, the J gene TRBJ1-1; D remains unclear. DNA for the CDR3: TGTGCCAGCAGTTTAACACCGAAGACTGAAGCTTTCTTT. Its translation: CASSLTPKTEAFF.